This T cell receptor beta chain was identified during a study of shared clonotypes between healthy human individuals. In the case of this clone: Its specificity is unknown.

About 84 million PBMCs supplied genomic DNA for unsorted samples. The study, taken as a whole, reports: Only a few donors were included, so the genetic and exposure-history diversity represented was limited.

Germline loops: CDR1 SGHTA, CDR2 FQGNSA. V trimming: 3 bases; J trimming: 3 bases; junction bases outside the gene matches: 8. The CDR3 covers 18 residues. Repertoires were generated with immunoSEQ multiplex PCR, while TCRdb's copy carries only in-frame clones and drops some. The sample holds more than 400,000 clones; about 85% are singletons and the top ten take roughly 13%. Sequencing was performed on PBMCs. This receptor was obtained from a middle-aged woman in good health. Some clones in this sample may be carry-over from other donors' samples. V and J are TRBV7-2 and TRBJ2-3; 14 bases agree with TRBD2. Here the CDR3 DNA reads TGTGCCAGCAGCTTGGCCCGACTAGCGGGAGGGTTTACAGATACGCAGTATTTT. Its translation is CASSLARLAGGFTDTQYF. Together with reference TRBV7-2 and TRBJ2-3, the CDR3 gives the full variable domain: GAGVSQSPSNKVTEKGKDVELRCDPISGHTALYWYRQSLGQGLEFLIYFQGNSAPDKSGLPSDRFSAERTGGSVSTLTIQRTQQEDSAVYLCASSLARLAGGFTDTQYFGPGTRLTVL.